This TCR beta chain comes out of a study of HIV-infected patients and healthy controls. All unsorted peripheral T cells were captured because whole blood was used without fractionation. CDR3 length: 13 amino acids. Per germline, CDR1 GTSNPN and CDR2 SVGIG (reference sequence). On this clonotype: Antigen unknown. A much larger clone differs from this one at a single base, so this may be a read error.

Study conclusions and caveats: Healthy controls shared more CDR3 sequences between individuals than HIV-infected patients did. The study did not determine the donors' HLA types.

Around 500 ng RNA was reverse transcribed with alpha and beta constant-region primers. Each of the alpha and beta chains got its own library through chain-specific third strand synthesis with indices. All rearrangements within a chain used one primer pair; cDNA molecules carried barcodes. Each molecule carried a 12-nucleotide identifier made of two joined random hexamers added before amplification. TCRdb analysed the 5' RACE reads with MiXCR anew, one entry per CDR3 protein. The data show more than 6,500 distinct CDR3 sequences, about 7.5% seen once. The chain links TRBV30 to TRBJ1-1; D perhaps matches TRBD1 (5 bases). The source is an adult with HIV infection. Sequencing used blood, obtained before antiretroviral therapy. CDR3 sequence (DNA): TGTGCCCGGAGTGTTTCGGGGGACACTGAAGCTTTCTTT. Amino acid sequence: CARSVSGDTEAFF. The full variable domain, rest sourced from reference TRBV30 and TRBJ1-1, is SQTIHQWPATLVQPVGSPLSLECTVEGTSNPNLYWYRQAAGRGLQLLFYSVGIGQISSEVPQNLSASRPQDRQFILSSKKLLLSDSGFYLCARSVSGDTEAFFGQGTRLTVV.